The next 30 T cell receptor beta chains were all read from a single sample in a study of blood T cell repertoires in COVID-19. Sequencing used immunoSEQ multiplex PCR; TCRdb keeps in-frame clones, though not all of them. The table includes hundreds of thousands of clones, around 86% detected once. Sequenced: PBMCs or T cells enriched from blood (not recorded which). All receptors come from a man in his forties who had recovered from COVID-19.

The chain joins TRBV7-2 to TRBJ2-7, with D perhaps TRBD1 (5 bases). Germline-derived CDR1 and CDR2 are SGHTA and FQGNSA. Trimming shortened V by 5 bases and J by 2 bases, and 16 bases separated the two germline ends. This CDR3 has 15 residues. DNA for the CDR3: TGTGCCAGCAGCCTCCGACGACAGCTTACCTACGAGCAGTACTTC. Protein: CASSLRRQLTYEQYF.

This chain links TRBV6-5 with TRBJ1-3, with a possible D match to TRBD1 (6 bases). V was clipped by 5 bases and J by 0 bases, with 11 bases between them. The CDR3 is made up of 15 amino acids. Germline V CDR1 and CDR2: MNHEY, SVGAGI. The CDR3 DNA sequence: TGTGCCAGCAGTCCACAGGGTCGCTCTGGAAACACCATATATTTT. It yields the protein CASSPQGRSGNTIYF.

This clone was counted a few times. This rearrangement joins TRBV9 to TRBJ2-2, with a possible D match to TRBD1 (5 bases). This CDR3 has 14 residues. The V end lost 1 base, the J end lost 3 bases, and 7 bases lay between the germline ends. CDR1 SGDLS and CDR2 YYNGEE come from the germline V gene. CDR3 sequence (DNA): TGTGCCAGCAGCGTACAAGGGGACACCGGGGAGCTGTTTTTT. Its translation is CASSVQGDTGELFF.

The V call is TRBV15, the J call TRBJ1-1; D may be TRBD1 (5 bases). This CDR3 comprises 14 residues. The germline CDR1 and CDR2 sequences are LNHNV and YYDKDF (reference sequence). Deletions cut 3 bases from V and 0 bases from J, with 8 bases between. The CDR3: CATSSQGMNTEAFF. The CDR3 bases are TGTGCCACCAGCAGCCAGGGCATGAACACTGAAGCTTTCTTT. Drawing the rest from reference TRBV15 and TRBJ1-1, the complete variable domain is DAMVIQNPRYQVTQFGKPVTLSCSQTLNHNVMYWYQQKSSQAPKLLFHYYDKDFNNEADTPDNFQSRRPNTSFCFLDIRSPGLGDTAMYLCATSSQGMNTEAFFGQGTRLTVV.

This chain uses TRBV19 with TRBJ1-4; D perhaps matches TRBD1 (5 bases). The CDR3 sequence is 13 residues long. Trimming stripped 5 bases from V and 7 bases from J, with 11 bases between. The germline CDR1 and CDR2 sequences are LNHDA and SQIVND (reference sequence). The DNA of the CDR3 is TGTGCCAGTAGTGGACACAGGCTTGAAAAACTGTTTTTT. This encodes CASSGHRLEKLFF.

The chain combines TRBV7-2 with TRBJ2-7; 9 bases map to TRBD2. The CDR3 sequence is 14 residues long. Germline V CDR1 and CDR2: SGHTA, FQGNSA. V lost 6 bases to trimming and J lost 2 bases; unmatched junction nucleotides: 5. The CDR3, as DNA: TGTGCCAGCAGAACGGGACTAGCTACCTACGAGCAGTACTTC. Its translation is CASRTGLATYEQYF.

V is TRBV19 and J is TRBJ1-6, with 9 nucleotides matching TRBD1. The V and J ends lost 4 bases and 8 bases, in that order; junction bases with no gene match: 15. This CDR3 comprises 18 residues. The germline CDR1 and CDR2 sequences are LNHDA and SQIVND (reference sequence). The CDR3 DNA sequence: TGTGCCAGTAGTACAACAGGGGGCAGGTATGGATTGGATTCACCCCTCCACTTT. Translating it yields CASSTTGGRYGLDSPLHF.

This clone has a handful of counts. The CDR3 reads CASSRTGAGYTF. CDR3 bases: TGTGCCAGCAGTCGGACAGGGGCTGGCTACACCTTC. The chain carries TRBV27 and TRBJ1-2; 9 nucleotides line up with TRBD1. This CDR3 contains 12 residues. The germline V gene encodes CDR1 MNHEY and CDR2 SMNVEV (reference sequence). V was pared by 5 bases and J by 7 bases, with 2 bases of the junction left unmatched.

The sample holds a few counts of this clone. This chain links TRBV3-1 (or the pseudogene TRBV3-2) with TRBJ1-1, with D uncertain. Germline-derived CDR1 and CDR2 are LGHDT and YNNKEL (reference sequence). CDR3 size: 16 residues. V shed 1 base and J shed 1 base, with 13 bases lying between them. CDR3 DNA sequence: TGTGCCAGCAGCCAAGGCGGGCCCGCAAGGAACACTGAAGCTTTCTTT. Its protein product is CASSQGGPARNTEAFF.

The chain couples TRBV5-8 to TRBJ2-7; TRBD1 is a possible D gene (5 bases). CDR3 size: 17 residues. V dropped 1 base and J dropped 1 base, with 18 bases sitting between them. Per the germline V gene, CDR1 is SGHTS and CDR2 is YDEGEE. The CDR3 coding sequence is TGTGCCAGCAGCTTGATATCTGTGCCAGGGATTTCCTACGAGCAGTACTTC. Its translation: CASSLISVPGISYEQYF.

The CDR3 protein is CASSFLDSGNTIYF. In nucleotides, the CDR3 is TGTGCCAGCAGCTTCTTAGACTCTGGAAACACCATATATTTT. The chain links TRBV7-2 to TRBJ1-3; D is uncertain. This CDR3 has 14 amino acids. Per germline, CDR1 SGHTA and CDR2 FQGNSA. V was cut by 3 bases and J by 0 bases, with 6 bases left in between.

This clone has a single count. The CDR3 region has the DNA TGTGCCAGCAGTACCGGGACAGGGGGCCCTGAAAAACTGTTTTTT. It yields the protein CASSTGTGGPEKLFF. This rearrangement joins TRBV2 to TRBJ1-4, with 12 bases matching TRBD1. The CDR3 sequence is 15 residues long. V lost 5 bases, J lost 7 bases, and 5 bases stayed unmatched. CDR1 is SNHLY and CDR2 is FYNNEI in the germline V gene.

This sequence joins TRBV7-2 and TRBJ2-1; D is perhaps TRBD1 (6 bases). Deletions cut 5 bases from V and 6 bases from J, with 14 bases between. The V gene's germline CDR1 is SGHTA and CDR2 FQGNSA. This CDR3 spans 14 amino acids. The CDR3 coding sequence is TGTGCCAGCAGCCCGATGGGGGCCCTCAATGAGCAGTTCTTC. It specifies CASSPMGALNEQFF.

This clone has a single count. DNA for the CDR3: TGTGCCATCAGTGAGTCGAACAGCCAAGAGACCCAGTACTTC. It encodes CAISESNSQETQYF. The chain joins TRBV10-3 to TRBJ2-5; D is uncertain. V shed 0 bases and J shed 1 base, with 6 bases lying between them. Germline V gives CDR1 ENHRY, CDR2 SYGVKD. CDR3 length: 14 residues.

The table lists this clone with a count of one. The sample contains more than one DNA sequence encoding this CDR3. The V call is TRBV7-2, the J call TRBJ1-2; 10 bases agree with TRBD1. V shed 1 base, J shed 2 bases, and the junction held 4 bases outside the gene matches. The CDR3 spans 16 residues. Germline loops: CDR1 SGHTA, CDR2 FQGNSA. In DNA form, the CDR3 reads TGTGCCAGCAGCTTAGTCAGGGACAGGGGCAACTATGGCTACACCTTC. Protein sequence: CASSLVRDRGNYGYTF.

V and J are TRBV11-3 and TRBJ2-2, with D perhaps matching TRBD1 (6 bases). V was pared by 2 bases and J by 2 bases, with 18 bases between. The CDR3 contains 18 residues. From germline, CDR1 is SGHNT and CDR2 YENEEA. The CDR3 sequence is CASSLFHGGGLNTGELFF. In nucleotides, the CDR3 is TGTGCCAGCAGCTTATTTCACGGTGGGGGCCTAAACACCGGGGAGCTGTTTTTT.

The chain couples TRBV4-1 to TRBJ1-5; no clear D. This CDR3 comprises 13 residues. The V gene lost 4 bases and the J gene lost 7 bases, with 11 bases spanning the gap. CDR1 is MGHRA, CDR2 YSYEKL, per germline. The CDR3 region has the DNA TGCGCCAGCAGCCCGAATTCGGGGCAGCCCCAGCATTTT. This encodes CASSPNSGQPQHF.

The V and J genes are TRBV28 and TRBJ2-4, with D possibly being TRBD1 (6 bases). V was trimmed by 3 bases and J by 3 bases, leaving 12 bases between them. This CDR3 comprises 15 residues. Germline V gives CDR1 MDHEN, CDR2 SYDVKM. This chain's CDR3 is CASSLARGYKNIQYF. The CDR3 DNA sequence: TGTGCCAGCAGTTTGGCGAGGGGGTACAAAAACATTCAGTACTTC. The full variable domain, rest sourced from reference TRBV28 and TRBJ2-4, is DVKVTQSSRYLVKRTGEKVFLECVQDMDHENMFWYRQDPGLGLRLIYFSYDVKMKEKGDIPEGYSVSREKKERFSLILESASTNQTSMYLCASSLARGYKNIQYFGAGTRLSVL.

This clone showed up many times. The V and J genes are TRBV5-1 and TRBJ2-7, with a weak D call TRBD2 (5 bases). V shed 1 base and J shed 2 bases, with 13 bases lying between them. This CDR3 contains 15 residues. CDR1 and CDR2 (germline): SGHRS, YFSETQ. The CDR3 sequence is CASSLMSGNTYEQYF. The CDR3 coding sequence is TGCGCCAGCAGCTTGATGTCGGGGAACACCTACGAGCAGTACTTC.

The rearrangement links TRBV7-9 to TRBJ2-3, with 11 bases matching TRBD2. CDR3 size: 19 residues. Germline lookup yields CDR1 SEHNR and CDR2 FQNEAQ (reference sequence). V gave up 1 base and J gave up 3 bases; unmatched junction bases: 12. In nucleotides, the CDR3 is TGTGCCAGCAGCTTAGGGAGACTAGCGGGGCCCCAAGGAACAGATACGCAGTATTTT. This translates into CASSLGRLAGPQGTDTQYF.

The chain uses TRBV5-1 and TRBJ2-1; 11 bases are a match to TRBD2. The ends lost 0 bases at V and 7 bases at J; junction bases unmatched: 9. From germline, CDR1 is SGHRS and CDR2 YFSETQ. There are 17 residues in the CDR3. CDR3 bases: TGCGCCAGCAGCTTGGGTCATAGCGGGAGGGCCGGGAATGAGCAGTTCTTC. It yields the protein CASSLGHSGRAGNEQFF.

The CDR3 here is CASSLLQESYEQYF. The CDR3 DNA follows: TGCGCCAGCAGCTTGTTACAGGAATCCTACGAGCAGTACTTC. V usage is TRBV5-1 and J usage is TRBJ2-7; D is perhaps TRBD1 (5 bases). V lost 1 base to trimming and J lost 1 base, with 9 bases between them. Germline CDR1 is SGHRS and CDR2 is YFSETQ. CDR3 size: 14 residues.

This sequence joins TRBV30 and TRBJ2-1, with no clear D. V dropped 5 bases and J dropped 8 bases, with 10 bases sitting between them. The germline V gene encodes CDR1 GTSNPN and CDR2 SVGIG (reference sequence). The CDR3 has 11 amino acids. CDR3 nucleotide sequence: TGTGCCTGGGACTTCACCCATGAGCAGTTCTTC. Translation: CAWDFTHEQFF.

This chain connects TRBV2 to TRBJ1-6; a possible D gene is TRBD1 (6 bases). V was shortened by 0 bases and J by 9 bases, with 15 bases between the two germline ends. The CDR3 totals 16 residues. CDR1 and CDR2 (germline): SNHLY, FYNNEI. Written as DNA, the CDR3 is TGTGCCAGCAGTGAAGCTCTGGTCTCCAGGGGTTCACCCCTCCACTTT. This codes for CASSEALVSRGSPLHF. The full variable domain, with the rest looked up from reference TRBV2 and TRBJ1-6, is EPEVTQTPSHQVTQMGQEVILRCVPISNHLYFYWYRQILGQKVEFLVSFYNNEISEKSEIFDDQFSVERPDGSNFTLKIRSTKLEDSAMYFCASSEALVSRGSPLHFGNGTRLTVT.

The chain carries TRBV3-1 (or the pseudogene TRBV3-2) and TRBJ2-2, with 7 bases identical to TRBD2. The J segment lost 5 bases and the V segment lost 8 bases, leaving 8 bases of the junction unmatched. The CDR3 is made up of 14 amino acids. Germline V gene sequence: CDR1 LGHDT, CDR2 YNNKEL (reference sequence). The CDR3, as DNA: TGTGCCAGCTACGGGGAGGGCCTAACCGGGGAGCTGTTTTTT. Translated, it gives CASYGEGLTGELFF.

This chain links TRBV7-2 with TRBJ2-7; D perhaps matches TRBD2 (5 bases). The CDR3 is 14 residues long. V was clipped by 0 bases and J by 5 bases, with 11 bases between them. From germline, CDR1 is SGHTA and CDR2 FQGNSA. DNA for the CDR3: TGTGCCAGCAGCTTAGCGGGAGTCAGCCACGAGCAGTACTTC. Amino acids: CASSLAGVSHEQYF.

The chain uses TRBV12-3 or TRBV12-4 and TRBJ1-2; D call uncertain. V was shortened by 4 bases and J by 7 bases, with 10 bases between the two germline ends. There are 12 residues in the CDR3. The DNA for the CDR3 is TGTGCCAGCAGTTCTATCTCACGTGGCTACACCTTC. Amino acid sequence: CASSSISRGYTF.

J is TRBJ2-3 and V is TRBV5-4; TRBD2 matches at 11 bases. The CDR3 has 19 residues. Trimming removed 0 bases from V and 2 bases from J; junction bases left unmatched: 11. CDR1 and CDR2 from the germline V gene are SGHNT and YYREEE (reference sequence). CDR3 in DNA: TGTGCCAGCAGCTTGGCAGTAGCGGGGGGGCCTTCGGTCACAGATACGCAGTATTTT. Translated, it gives CASSLAVAGGPSVTDTQYF.

V usage is TRBV7-6 and J usage is TRBJ2-7; 8 bases line up with TRBD2. Germline assignment: CDR1 SGHVS and CDR2 FNYEAQ. The CDR3 is 16 residues long. V shed 4 bases and J 6 bases; nucleotides not matched to a gene: 14. The CDR3 region is CASSSHPGTSPAEQYF. The DNA of the CDR3 is TGTGCCAGCAGCTCGCATCCCGGGACTAGTCCGGCCGAGCAGTACTTC.

The chain is built from TRBV19 and TRBJ1-5, with a possible D match to TRBD1 (5 bases). The ends were cut back, 3 bases at V and 5 bases at J, with 11 bases in the middle. This CDR3 is built from 14 residues. From germline, CDR1 is LNHDA and CDR2 SQIVND (reference sequence). The CDR3 sequence: CASSIGGQDQPQHF. The CDR3 DNA reads as TGTGCCAGTAGTATCGGGGGTCAGGATCAGCCCCAGCATTTT.